This T cell receptor beta chain was found in a study of cytomegalovirus exposure and HLA in healthy donors. Notes on the study in general: A later analysis reportedly identified an Asian-associated ancestry cluster as carrying fewer N-insertions than the roughly 670-donor mean. Previous analysis showed most TCR beta V segments were productive about 87% or about 30% of the time. Analysis was carried out at a later point, and it linked a missense DCLRE1C variant to TCR beta V- and J-gene trimming.

The PCR was carried out with 60 Vbeta primers and 13 Jbeta primers. TCRdb's copy holds only in-frame clones and misses some; the assay was immunoSEQ multiplex PCR. The sample consists of over 95,000 clones, around 77% of them appearing once. About this clone: Its specificity is unknown.

The CDR3 consists of 15 residues. Trimming cost V 0 bases and J 4 bases, with 9 bases left between them. The germline V gene has CDR1 MNHEY and CDR2 SVGAGI. Donors counted as nominally healthy when sampled, yet unrecorded immune exposures were likely. This sequence joins TRBV6-5 and TRBJ2-2; D is uncertain. The receptor was isolated from a woman in her 30s in good health and CMV-seropositive. The sample consisted of PBMCs. CDR3 nucleotide sequence: TGTGCCAGCAGTTACTCGAAATACGGCACCGGGGAGCTGTTTTTT. Amino acid sequence: CASSYSKYGTGELFF.